This TCR beta chain was profiled in a study of CD8+ T cells in alopecia areata. RNA extraction was followed by reverse transcription into cDNA, which acted as the sequencing template. TCRdb keeps only in-frame clones here, not all; method: immunoSEQ multiplex PCR. The table includes a few hundred thousand clones, roughly two fifths detected once. Whole-study results and caveats: Clarity of TCR sharing across patients fell short of that in mice, possibly HLA-related. Many expanded lesional clones remained in scalp and blood on tofacitinib.

Concerning this clone: Its target is unknown.

Treatment denoted: oral pan-JAK inhibitor, 5-10 mg twice daily. Sorting of PBMCs yielded the CD4+ and CD8+ T cells. The junction had 4 bases not matched to a gene; V was cut back by 3 bases and J by 3 bases. The germline gives CDR1 SGHRS, CDR2 YFSETQ. CDR3 size: 14 residues. Specimen: CD4+ T cells sorted from blood, collected at roughly week 30, from a patient treated with tofacitinib. The V call is TRBV5-1, the J call TRBJ1-2; TRBD1 matches 8 bases. The sequence derives from a human donor with alopecia areata. CDR3 protein: CASSSQGDHYGYTF. CDR3 DNA sequence: TGCGCCAGCAGCTCACAGGGGGATCACTATGGCTACACCTTC.